A single sample is the source of the 16 T cell receptor beta chains below, sequenced in a study of cytomegalovirus exposure and HLA in healthy donors. Some clones are missing from TCRdb's copy, which holds only in-frame ones; the method was immunoSEQ multiplex PCR. The data show about 240,000 clones, about 90% seen once. The sample taken for sequencing was PBMCs. The source of these receptors is a woman in her thirties in good health and CMV-seropositive.

This clone was seen more than once but under ten times. The V gene is TRBV10-1, the J gene TRBJ2-7; tentatively, D is TRBD2 (5 bases). This CDR3 has 16 residues. Trimming removed 8 bases from V and 0 bases from J, with 20 bases in between. Germline lookup yields CDR1 WNHNN and CDR2 SYGVQD (reference sequence). CDR3 DNA: TGCGCCAGCTCAAGATCAGCGGAACTGAGCTCCTACGAGCAGTACTTC. Protein sequence: CASSRSAELSSYEQYF.

V is TRBV28 and J is TRBJ1-1; D is unclear. Germline V gene data show CDR1 as MDHEN and CDR2 as SYDVKM. The CDR3 totals 14 residues. The V gene lost 8 bases and the J gene lost 1 base, with 14 bases spanning the gap. In nucleotides, the CDR3 is TGTGCCAGCTCCCGGGGAACTGAGAACACTGAAGCTTTCTTT. Translation: CASSRGTENTEAFF.

The chain employs TRBV27 and TRBJ2-7, with 8 bases lining up with TRBD2. Germline loops: CDR1 MNHEY, CDR2 SMNVEV (reference sequence). The CDR3 is 15 amino acids. The trim removed 6 bases at V and 2 bases at J, leaving 9 bases unmatched. The chain's CDR3 is CASSPGLADTYEQYF. Written as DNA, the CDR3 is TGTGCCAGCAGCCCCGGACTAGCAGACACCTACGAGCAGTACTTC.

V usage is TRBV9 and J usage is TRBJ2-7; 8 nucleotides align to TRBD1. The CDR3 totals 17 residues. Trimming at V came to 4 bases and at J to 6 bases, leaving 18 bases not matched to a gene. CDR1 SGDLS and CDR2 YYNGEE come from the germline V gene. This CDR3 is CASSPRHLGQGYGEQYF. The DNA for the CDR3 is TGTGCCAGCAGCCCCCGCCACCTCGGACAGGGATACGGCGAGCAGTACTTC.

J is TRBJ1-2 and V is TRBV5-1, with a weak D call TRBD1 (6 bases). CDR1 SGHRS and CDR2 YFSETQ come from the germline V gene. CDR3 length: 15 residues. The V gene lost 3 bases and the J gene lost 8 bases, with 20 bases spanning the gap. CDR3 DNA: TGCGCCAGCAGCTCGGGGTCAGGGGCCCAGGCGGGCTACACCTTC. Translating gives CASSSGSGAQAGYTF.

This chain connects TRBV28 to TRBJ1-4, with TRBD1 as a possible D gene (6 bases). Germline V gene sequence: CDR1 MDHEN, CDR2 SYDVKM. The CDR3 is made up of 13 amino acids. V dropped 11 bases and J dropped 3 bases, with 13 bases sitting between them. CDR3 protein: CAGQGISNEKLFF. The CDR3, as DNA: TGTGCCGGGCAGGGGATATCTAATGAAAAACTGTTTTTT.

The chain links TRBV5-1 to TRBJ2-3; possibly TRBD1 for D (6 bases). Trimming pared 3 bases from V and 2 bases from J, leaving 16 bases between. Germline V CDR1 and CDR2: SGHRS, YFSETQ. The CDR3 spans 16 residues. The CDR3: CASSSTGHADTDTQYF. In nucleotides, the CDR3 is TGCGCCAGCAGCTCCACGGGACACGCAGACACAGATACGCAGTATTTT.

V gene TRBV7-9 combines with J gene TRBJ1-2, with 7 nucleotides matching TRBD1. CDR1 and CDR2 (germline): SEHNR, FQNEAQ (reference sequence). The V and J ends lost 5 bases and 8 bases, in that order; junction bases with no gene match: 8. The CDR3 extends over 13 amino acids. The CDR3 region is CASSIYRGLGYTF. The DNA for the CDR3 is TGTGCCAGCAGCATTTACAGGGGTTTGGGCTACACCTTC.

V is TRBV7-3 and J is TRBJ2-7, with 7 bases identical to TRBD2. V shed 1 base, J shed 3 bases, and the junction held 12 bases outside the gene matches. The CDR3 spans 17 residues. Germline V gene lookup returns CDR1 SGHTA and CDR2 FQGTGA. CDR3 bases: TGTGCCAGCAGCTTAAAGGGTCCGGGGCTAGCGGACTACGAGCAGTACTTC. It translates to CASSLKGPGLADYEQYF.

The chain uses TRBV11-2 and TRBJ2-1; TRBD2 matches 8 bases. Germline V lookup: CDR1 SGHAT, CDR2 FQNNGV. J lost 4 bases, V lost 5 bases, and 10 bases had no gene match. The CDR3 loop spans 16 amino acids. CDR3 amino acids: CASSAGGAGGYNEQFF. The CDR3 bases are TGTGCCAGCAGCGCGGGCGGGGCGGGAGGATACAATGAGCAGTTCTTC.

This clone has just one count. This chain connects TRBV28 to TRBJ2-2; D is possibly TRBD1 (6 bases). CDR3 length equals 16 residues. Germline V lookup: CDR1 MDHEN, CDR2 SYDVKM. The V gene lost 5 bases and the J gene lost 3 bases, with 16 bases spanning the gap. CDR3 nucleotide sequence: TGTGCCAGCAGTCTCCTTGATACAGGGTACACCGGGGAGCTGTTTTTT. Translation gives CASSLLDTGYTGELFF.

The chain has TRBV5-1 and TRBJ2-5, with D possibly matching TRBD2 (7 bases). Germline CDR1 reads SGHRS; CDR2 reads YFSETQ. Trimming stripped 3 bases from V and 4 bases from J, with 19 bases between. The length of the CDR3 is 16 residues. The CDR3 nucleotides are TGCGCCAGCAGCTCCTACAGGGAATTAGCGGGAGAGACCCAGTACTTC. It specifies CASSSYRELAGETQYF.

The chain uses TRBV5-4 and TRBJ2-1; 11 nucleotides align to TRBD2. Per the germline V gene, CDR1 is SGHNT and CDR2 is YYREEE (reference sequence). Trimming took 0 bases from V and 0 from J; bases not matched to a gene: 2. The CDR3 extends over 17 amino acids. The chain's CDR3 is CASSLAGTSGSYNEQFF. CDR3 nucleotide sequence: TGTGCCAGCAGCTTGGCAGGGACTAGCGGCTCCTACAATGAGCAGTTCTTC. Full variable domain (remainder filled in from reference TRBV5-4 and TRBJ2-1): ETGVTQSPTHLIKTRGQQVTLRCSSQSGHNTVSWYQQALGQGPQFIFQYYREEENGRGNFPPRFSGLQFPNYSSELNVNALELDDSALYLCASSLAGTSGSYNEQFFGPGTRLTVL.

This chain joins TRBV11-2 and TRBJ1-4; no reliable D call. CDR1 and CDR2 (germline): SGHAT, FQNNGV. This CDR3 region has 16 residues. V shed 2 bases and J shed 3 bases, with 13 bases lying between them. CDR3 bases: TGTGCCAGCAGCTTAAATAGAGGGTTACCTAATGAAAAACTGTTTTTT. Amino acid sequence: CASSLNRGLPNEKLFF.

J is TRBJ2-2 and V is TRBV27; TRBD2 matches at 12 bases. Trimming took 6 bases from V and 1 from J; bases not matched to a gene: 3. CDR1 is MNHEY, CDR2 SMNVEV, per germline (reference sequence). The CDR3 is 16 residues long. CDR3 DNA sequence: TGTGCCAGCAGCAGACTAGCGGGGGTGAACACCGGGGAGCTGTTTTTT. This translates into CASSRLAGVNTGELFF.

This clone was seen more than once but under ten times. The chain uses TRBV11-2 and TRBJ1-2, with D perhaps TRBD1 (6 bases). The germline V gene encodes CDR1 SGHAT and CDR2 FQNNGV. The CDR3 length is 16 residues. Trimming removed 5 bases at V and 1 base at J, with 17 bases between. The CDR3 protein is CASSGPGHDFNYGYTF. Here the CDR3 DNA reads TGTGCCAGCAGCGGACCGGGACACGACTTTAACTATGGCTACACCTTC.